The 29 T cell receptor beta chains below were found in one sample sequenced in a study of blood T cell repertoires in COVID-19. Data came from immunoSEQ multiplex PCR; TCRdb stores just in-frame clones and leaves some out. The repertoire has some 390,000 clones, around 89% of them found once; the top ten carry 1.1%. Sequencing was done on a sample of PBMCs or T cells enriched from blood (not recorded which). The receptors shown here come from a young man who had recovered from COVID-19.

The gene calls are TRBV28 and TRBJ1-2, with 8 bases aligning to TRBD1. Germline loops: CDR1 MDHEN, CDR2 SYDVKM. The CDR3 length is 15 residues. V shed 6 bases, J shed 7 bases, and the junction held 13 bases outside the gene matches. This CDR3 reads CASRRTGPKGVGYTF. Here the CDR3 DNA reads TGTGCCAGCAGAAGGACAGGGCCGAAAGGAGTTGGCTACACCTTC.

This rearrangement joins TRBV15 to TRBJ2-7; a weak D match, TRBD1 (7 bases). The CDR3 has 15 amino acids. Germline CDR1 is LNHNV and CDR2 is YYDKDF (reference sequence). V gave up 0 bases and J gave up 3 bases, with 12 bases separating them. CDR3 nucleotides: TGTGCCACCAGCAGAGACGGAGGGGGCTTCTACGAGCAGTACTTC. Protein product: CATSRDGGGFYEQYF.

This clone was counted a few times. The chain recombines TRBV5-4 with TRBJ1-1; the D gene is possibly TRBD1 (5 bases). V was trimmed by 3 bases and J by 1 base, leaving 10 bases between them. Germline values: CDR1 SGHNT, CDR2 YYREEE (reference sequence). The CDR3 runs to 14 residues. The CDR3 spells CASSWGDRNTEAFF. CDR3 coding DNA: TGTGCCAGCAGCTGGGGCGACAGGAACACTGAAGCTTTCTTT.

V gene TRBV5-4 combines with J gene TRBJ2-1, with a tentative D call TRBD2 (5 bases). This CDR3 region has 16 residues. V was cut by 0 bases and J by 6 bases, with 16 bases left in between. The germline V gene encodes CDR1 SGHNT and CDR2 YYREEE (reference sequence). The CDR3 region has the DNA TGTGCCAGCAGCTTGGCTGGACTCCTGGGAGCCAATGAGCAGTTCTTC. Its protein is CASSLAGLLGANEQFF.

V is TRBV5-1 and J is TRBJ2-7; TRBD2 matches at 9 bases. Germline values: CDR1 SGHRS, CDR2 YFSETQ. The CDR3 sequence is 14 residues long. Trimming removed 0 bases from V and 5 bases from J; junction bases left unmatched: 3. In DNA form, the CDR3 reads TGCGCCAGCAGCTTGGGCGGGAGGGTCAACGAGCAGTACTTC. Protein sequence: CASSLGGRVNEQYF.

V and J are TRBV15 and TRBJ2-1; 8 bases are shared with TRBD2. This CDR3 comprises 16 residues. With 1 base clipped from V and 4 bases from J, the junction kept 6 bases outside the gene matches. CDR1 LNHNV and CDR2 YYDKDF come from the germline V gene (reference sequence). Here the CDR3 DNA reads TGTGCCACCAGCAGAGTCCCAGCGGGAGAGTACAATGAGCAGTTCTTC. As protein: CATSRVPAGEYNEQFF.

This chain connects TRBV28 to TRBJ2-7, with D hard to call. The CDR3 has 16 residues. With 7 bases removed from V and 0 bases from J, the gap between germline ends came to 19 bases. The germline gives CDR1 MDHEN, CDR2 SYDVKM. CDR3 in amino acids: CASKSPLGRSSYEQYF. In DNA form, the CDR3 reads TGTGCCAGCAAGTCCCCCCTAGGTAGGAGCTCCTACGAGCAGTACTTC.

The V and J genes are TRBV2 and TRBJ2-6, with a tentative D call TRBD2 (6 bases). Germline CDR1 reads SNHLY; CDR2 reads FYNNEI. The length of the CDR3 is 18 residues. Trimming removed 7 bases at V and 0 bases at J, with 19 bases between. CDR3 nucleotide sequence: TGTGCCAGCATCGCTCCGGGGCGGGGAAACTCTGGGGCCAACGTCCTGACTTTC. Protein: CASIAPGRGNSGANVLTF.

This chain links TRBV5-1 with TRBJ2-3; 10 bases are shared with TRBD1. The CDR3 spans 15 residues. V shed 5 bases, J shed 5 bases, and the junction held 8 bases outside the gene matches. Germline CDR1 is SGHRS and CDR2 is YFSETQ. The CDR3 sequence: CASSWGQGMLDTQYF. In DNA, the CDR3 is TGCGCCAGCAGTTGGGGACAGGGGATGTTAGATACGCAGTATTTT.

V is TRBV3-1 (or the pseudogene TRBV3-2) and J is TRBJ1-2; 8 bases line up with TRBD1. Per germline, CDR1 LGHDT and CDR2 YNNKEL (reference sequence). This CDR3 is built from 14 residues. V shed 8 bases, J shed 7 bases, and the junction held 12 bases outside the gene matches. The CDR3 DNA reads TGTGCCAGCTTATCCCCCGGACAGGGTGGTGGCTACACCTTC. It encodes CASLSPGQGGGYTF.

This clone has just one count. The same CDR3 arises from other DNA sequences in this sample as well. The chain uses TRBV5-1 and TRBJ2-5, with D possibly being TRBD2 (5 bases). The CDR3 totals 14 residues. V dropped 2 bases and J dropped 2 bases, with 10 bases sitting between them. Per germline, CDR1 SGHRS and CDR2 YFSETQ. CDR3 residues: CASSLGAAQETQYF. CDR3 coding DNA: TGCGCCAGCAGCTTAGGAGCGGCACAAGAGACCCAGTACTTC.

The rearrangement uses TRBV19 and TRBJ1-5; maybe TRBD1 (5 bases). This CDR3 has 16 residues. The V end was cut by 2 bases, the J end by 0 bases, with 11 bases between. Germline assignment: CDR1 LNHDA and CDR2 SQIVND (reference sequence). CDR3 amino acids: CASSIFGGVSNQPQHF. In nucleotides, the CDR3 is TGTGCCAGTAGTATATTCGGAGGGGTTAGCAATCAGCCCCAGCATTTT.

CDR3 residues: CASSLDPGVYEQYF. DNA for the CDR3: TGTGCCAGCAGCTTGGATCCAGGGGTTTACGAGCAGTACTTC. The J gene is TRBJ2-7, the V gene TRBV5-4, with a tentative D call TRBD1 (6 bases). Germline V gene sequence: CDR1 SGHNT, CDR2 YYREEE (reference sequence). V shed 0 bases and J shed 4 bases, with 11 bases lying between them. The CDR3 runs to 14 residues.

The V call is TRBV7-9, the J call TRBJ2-1, with D possibly being TRBD2 (6 bases). Trimming shortened V by 5 bases and J by 2 bases, and 13 bases separated the two germline ends. The germline gives CDR1 SEHNR, CDR2 FQNEAQ (reference sequence). The CDR3 is 15 residues long. Here the CDR3 DNA reads TGTGCCAGCAGCCCCGGGAGACTAACCTACAATGAGCAGTTCTTC. It encodes CASSPGRLTYNEQFF.

The chain recombines TRBV5-1 with TRBJ1-2; D not certain. V was shortened by 0 bases and J by 4 bases, with 22 bases between the two germline ends. Germline CDR1 SGHRS, CDR2 YFSETQ. This CDR3 spans 18 amino acids. The DNA for the CDR3 is TGCGCCAGCAGCTTGGTATCTTCCTCCGGCTTTGAGGCCTATGGCTACACCTTC. Translated, it gives CASSLVSSSGFEAYGYTF.

The rearrangement uses TRBV28 and TRBJ1-1; D unresolved. V was trimmed by 5 bases and J by 6 bases, leaving 10 bases between them. Germline V gene lookup returns CDR1 MDHEN and CDR2 SYDVKM. This CDR3 comprises 12 residues. The CDR3 region is CASSAVSAEAFF. The CDR3 DNA is TGTGCCAGCAGTGCGGTCTCCGCTGAAGCTTTCTTT.

In regard to this clone: The junction and the germline gene differ at one end; a read error may be behind it. The chain employs TRBV7-7 and TRBJ2-2, with D maybe TRBD1 (6 bases). The CDR3 extends over 15 amino acids. Germline-derived CDR1 and CDR2 are SSHAT and FNYEAQ (reference sequence). The CDR3, as DNA: TGTGCTAGCAGCTTGAGTCCAGGGGCGACCGGGGAGCTGTTTTTT. This translates into CASSLSPGATGELFF.

The V gene is TRBV4-2, the J gene TRBJ1-1; weak D call: TRBD1 (5 bases). CDR3 length: 15 amino acids. Trimming left V 1 base short and J 6 bases short, with 15 bases between. Germline CDR1 and CDR2: LGHNA and YNFKEQ. The CDR3 here is CASSQVRGLGAEAFF. The CDR3 DNA is TGTGCCAGCAGCCAAGTGAGGGGACTCGGCGCTGAAGCTTTCTTT.

V is TRBV28 and J is TRBJ2-4, with 9 bases matching TRBD1. The CDR3 is made up of 14 amino acids. Per the germline V gene, CDR1 is MDHEN and CDR2 is SYDVKM. V gave up 3 bases and J gave up 7 bases; unmatched junction bases: 4. The CDR3 DNA reads TGTGCCAGCAGTTTCGCGGACAGGGGTAACATTCAGTACTTC. Amino acid sequence: CASSFADRGNIQYF.

In this sample, this clone turned up a few times. J is TRBJ2-2 and V is TRBV13; D remains ambiguous. V was clipped by 5 bases and J by 0 bases, with 10 bases between them. CDR3 length: 15 amino acids. Germline assignment: CDR1 PRHDT and CDR2 FYEKMQ (reference sequence). CDR3 nucleotide sequence: TGTGCCAGCAGCGAGACTCGAGCGAACACCGGGGAGCTGTTTTTT. It encodes CASSETRANTGELFF.

The rearrangement links TRBV12-5 to TRBJ1-1; possibly TRBD1 for D (6 bases). From germline, CDR1 is LGHNT and CDR2 FRNRAP. V was pared by 3 bases and J by 5 bases, with 13 bases between. CDR3 length: 14 residues. CDR3 DNA: TGTGCTAGTGGTTTAGAGGGAGGGGGGACTGAAGCTTTCTTT. Protein sequence: CASGLEGGGTEAFF.

The chain carries TRBV28 and TRBJ1-4; D perhaps matches TRBD1 (5 bases). The V end was cut by 4 bases, the J end by 8 bases, with 14 bases between. Germline lookup yields CDR1 MDHEN and CDR2 SYDVKM. This CDR3 spans 14 amino acids. DNA for the CDR3: TGTGCCAGCAGTTGGGAGGGACTAGGAGAAAAACTGTTTTTT. Encoded protein: CASSWEGLGEKLFF.

As for this clone: Different DNA sequences within this sample yield the same CDR3. The chain couples TRBV24-1 to TRBJ2-5; 10 bases line up with TRBD2. Germline CDR1 and CDR2: KGHDR and SFDVKD. This CDR3 has 15 residues. The J segment lost 4 bases and the V segment lost 4 bases, leaving 5 bases of the junction unmatched. CDR3 sequence (DNA): TGTGCCACCAGTGACGCTAGCGGGAGTGGAGAGACCCAGTACTTC. It translates to CATSDASGSGETQYF.

This clone was seen only once. CDR3 protein: CADYQPQHF. The CDR3 DNA reads TGTGCCGACTATCAGCCCCAGCATTTT. The chain carries TRBV28 and TRBJ1-5, with D unresolved. CDR1 and CDR2 (germline): MDHEN, SYDVKM. V was cut by 11 bases and J by 5 bases, with 4 bases left in between. The CDR3 is 9 amino acids.

This clone has a single count. The chain joins TRBV11-2 to TRBJ2-1; 7 nucleotides match TRBD2. The CDR3 runs 15 residues. The ends lost 3 bases at V and 4 bases at J; junction bases unmatched: 6. CDR1 is SGHAT, CDR2 FQNNGV, per germline. CDR3 nucleotide sequence: TGTGCCAGCAGCTTGGTCGGACTAGGATACAATGAGCAGTTCTTC. It codes for CASSLVGLGYNEQFF.

The chain employs TRBV7-3 and TRBJ1-1, with D perhaps TRBD1 (5 bases). The CDR3 spans 14 residues. Trimming took off 5 bases at V and 1 base at J, with 11 bases between the two ends. Per the germline V gene, CDR1 is SGHTA and CDR2 is FQGTGA. For the CDR3, the DNA is TGTGCCAGCAGCGCGAGACAGAGGAACACTGAAGCTTTCTTT. Amino acids: CASSARQRNTEAFF.

The CDR3 nucleotides are TGCGCCAGCAGCCAAGCGATCAGGGAAAAACTGTTTTTT. Amino acids: CASSQAIREKLFF. The rearrangement joins TRBV4-1 to TRBJ1-4; D is unclear. In germline, CDR1 is MGHRA, CDR2 YSYEKL. Deletions cut 1 base from V and 8 bases from J, with 8 bases between. CDR3 length: 13 amino acids.

This sequence joins TRBV3-1 (or the pseudogene TRBV3-2) and TRBJ1-4, with D unclear. The V gene lost 4 bases and the J gene lost 3 bases, with 6 bases spanning the gap. The CDR3 extends over 13 amino acids. The germline V gene has CDR1 LGHDT and CDR2 YNNKEL (reference sequence). CDR3 DNA sequence: TGTGCCAGCAGCCGGGCCTCTAATGAAAAACTGTTTTTT. Its protein product is CASSRASNEKLFF.

The chain couples TRBV18 to TRBJ2-7, with 7 bases matching TRBD2. Germline CDR1 reads KGHSH; CDR2 reads LQKENI. This CDR3 contains 14 residues. V dropped 3 bases and J dropped 7; count of bases not matched to a gene: 9. The CDR3 sequence is CASSPTPTSWEQYF. The CDR3 nucleotides read TGTGCCAGCTCACCGACACCGACTAGCTGGGAGCAGTACTTC.